A single sample gave rise to the 4 T cell receptor beta chains below, sequenced in a study of T cells in Graves' hyperthyroidism and ophthalmopathy. TCR beta CDR3 regions were amplified from RNA. Carried out on the TCR CDR3, a first-round RT-PCR used the HTBI primer set. MiXCR was run by TCRdb on the multiplex PCR reads, yielding one entry per CDR3 protein. The data show about 290,000 distinct CDR3 sequences, about 15% seen once. Input material: blood. All receptors come from a woman in her 50s with Graves' hyperthyroidism that later progressed to Graves' ophthalmopathy.

The table lists this clonotype with many counts. V and J are TRBV7-9 and TRBJ1-4; D call uncertain. CDR1 is SEHNR, CDR2 FQNEAQ, per germline (reference sequence). This CDR3 is 14 amino acids long. Trimming cost V 5 bases and J 8 bases, with 15 bases left between them. The CDR3 DNA reads TGTGCCAGCAGCCACCTAGACGGTATCGAAAAACTGTTTTTT. Its protein is CASSHLDGIEKLFF.

This clonotype was counted a few times. The chain joins TRBV30 to TRBJ2-7, with TRBD1 matching over 10 bases. Germline CDR1 reads GTSNPN; CDR2 reads SVGIG (reference sequence). V lost 4 bases to trimming and J lost 2 bases; unmatched junction nucleotides: 8. The CDR3 loop spans 15 amino acids. CDR3 in amino acids: CAWKPGGTGAYEQYF. The CDR3, as DNA: TGTGCCTGGAAACCGGGGGGGACAGGGGCCTACGAGCAGTACTTC.

Ten or more counts support this clonotype. The chain joins TRBV7-2 to TRBJ2-1; the match to TRBD2 covers 13 bases. The germline V gene encodes CDR1 SGHTA and CDR2 FQGNSA. Germline trimming cut 6 bases from V and 9 bases from J; bases unmatched to any gene: 8. This CDR3 region has 15 residues. The CDR3 nucleotides are TGTGCCAGCAGGTTTGGACTAGCGGGAGTTCTTGAGCAGTTCTTC. Protein sequence: CASRFGLAGVLEQFF. Combining the CDR3 with reference TRBV7-2 and TRBJ2-1 gives the whole variable domain GAGVSQSPSNKVTEKGKDVELRCDPISGHTALYWYRQSLGQGLEFLIYFQGNSAPDKSGLPSDRFSAERTGGSVSTLTIQRTQQEDSAVYLCASRFGLAGVLEQFFGPGTRLTVL.

This clonotype appeared a few times. The chain is built from TRBV6-1 and TRBJ1-5, with D possibly being TRBD1 (6 bases). The ends were cut back, 6 bases at V and 4 bases at J, with 19 bases in the middle. CDR3 length: 16 amino acids. The V gene's germline CDR1 is MNHNS and CDR2 SASEGT. CDR3 sequence: CASSPNRAGGNQPQHF. DNA of the CDR3: TGTGCCAGCAGCCCTAACAGGGCGGGGGGTAATCAGCCCCAGCATTTT.